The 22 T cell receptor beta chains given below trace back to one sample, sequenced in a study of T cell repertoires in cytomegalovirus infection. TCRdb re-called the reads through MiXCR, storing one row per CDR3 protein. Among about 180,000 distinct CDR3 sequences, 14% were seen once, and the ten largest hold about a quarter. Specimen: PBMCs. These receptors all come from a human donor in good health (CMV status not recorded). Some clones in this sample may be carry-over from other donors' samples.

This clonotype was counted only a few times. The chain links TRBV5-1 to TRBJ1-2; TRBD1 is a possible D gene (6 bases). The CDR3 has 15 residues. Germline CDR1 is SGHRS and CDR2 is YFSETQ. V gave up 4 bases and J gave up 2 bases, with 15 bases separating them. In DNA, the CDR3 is TGCGCCAGCAGCCCCGAGGGGACATCCAACTATGGCTACACCTTC. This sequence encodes CASSPEGTSNYGYTF. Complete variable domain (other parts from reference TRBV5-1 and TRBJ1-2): KAGVTQTPRYLIKTRGQQVTLSCSPISGHRSVSWYQQTPGQGLQFLFEYFSETQRNKGNFPGRFSGRQFSNSRSEMNVSTLELGDSALYLCASSPEGTSNYGYTFGSGTRLTVV.

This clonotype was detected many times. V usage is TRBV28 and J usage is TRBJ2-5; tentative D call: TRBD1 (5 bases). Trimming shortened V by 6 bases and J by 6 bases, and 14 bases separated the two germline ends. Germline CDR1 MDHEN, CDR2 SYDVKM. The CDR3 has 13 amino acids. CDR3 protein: CASSRRGGQTQYF. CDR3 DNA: TGTGCCAGCAGCCGAAGGGGCGGTCAGACCCAGTACTTC.

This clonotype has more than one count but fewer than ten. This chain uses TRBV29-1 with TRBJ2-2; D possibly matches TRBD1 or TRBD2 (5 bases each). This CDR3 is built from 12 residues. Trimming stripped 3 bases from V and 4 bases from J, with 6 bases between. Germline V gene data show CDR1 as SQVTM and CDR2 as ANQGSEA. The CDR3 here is CSVDGGTGELFF. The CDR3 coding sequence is TGCAGCGTTGATGGGGGCACCGGGGAGCTGTTTTTT.

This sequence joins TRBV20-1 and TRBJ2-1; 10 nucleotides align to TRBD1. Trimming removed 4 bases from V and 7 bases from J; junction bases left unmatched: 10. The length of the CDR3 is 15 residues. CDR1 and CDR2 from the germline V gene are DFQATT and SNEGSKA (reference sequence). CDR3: CSATVTGGAGNEQFF. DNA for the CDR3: TGCAGTGCTACTGTGACAGGGGGCGCTGGAAATGAGCAGTTCTTC.

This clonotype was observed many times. CDR3 DNA sequence: TGTGCCAGCAGCGGACGGACTAGCACGTACCAAGAGACCCAGTACTTC. It encodes CASSGRTSTYQETQYF. This chain links TRBV7-8 with TRBJ2-5, with 8 bases aligning to TRBD2. Germline lookup yields CDR1 SGHVS and CDR2 FQNEAQ. CDR3 length: 16 residues. The V and J ends lost 5 bases and 0 bases, in that order; junction bases with no gene match: 8.

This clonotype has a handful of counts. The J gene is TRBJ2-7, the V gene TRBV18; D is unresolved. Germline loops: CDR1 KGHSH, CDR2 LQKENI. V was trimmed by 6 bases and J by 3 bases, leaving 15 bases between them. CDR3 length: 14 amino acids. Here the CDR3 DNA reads TGTGCCAGCTCCCCCTCTCCGATAGTCTACGAGCAGTACTTC. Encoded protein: CASSPSPIVYEQYF.

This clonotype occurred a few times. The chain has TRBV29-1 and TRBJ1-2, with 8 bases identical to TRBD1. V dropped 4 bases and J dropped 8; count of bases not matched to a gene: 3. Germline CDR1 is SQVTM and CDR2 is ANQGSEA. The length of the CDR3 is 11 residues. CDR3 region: CSVADREGYTF. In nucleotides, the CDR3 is TGCAGCGTTGCGGACAGGGAAGGCTACACCTTC.

The CDR3 spells CAISESGNQPQHF. The CDR3 coding sequence is TGTGCCATCAGTGAATCTGGCAATCAGCCCCAGCATTTT. The rearrangement uses TRBV10-3 and TRBJ1-5, with D uncertain. V was pared by 3 bases and J by 2 bases, with 5 bases between. Germline V CDR1 and CDR2: ENHRY, SYGVKD. The CDR3 is made up of 13 amino acids.

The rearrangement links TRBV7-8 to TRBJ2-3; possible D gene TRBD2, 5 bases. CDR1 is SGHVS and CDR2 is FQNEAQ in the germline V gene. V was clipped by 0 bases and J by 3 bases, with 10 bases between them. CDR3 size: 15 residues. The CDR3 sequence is CASSLARLATDTQYF. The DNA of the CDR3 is TGTGCCAGCAGCTTAGCGCGGCTAGCTACAGATACGCAGTATTTT.

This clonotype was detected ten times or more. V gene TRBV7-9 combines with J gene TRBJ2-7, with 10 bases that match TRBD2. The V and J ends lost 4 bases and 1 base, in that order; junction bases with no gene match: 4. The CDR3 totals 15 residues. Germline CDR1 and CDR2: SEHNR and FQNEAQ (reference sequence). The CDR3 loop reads CASSSPGLASYEQYF. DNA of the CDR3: TGTGCCAGCAGCTCGCCGGGACTAGCGTCCTACGAGCAGTACTTC.

The CDR3: CASSYQQRLAGGELFF. The CDR3 bases are TGCGCCAGCAGCTACCAACAGAGACTAGCGGGAGGGGAGCTGTTTTTT. The chain joins TRBV5-1 to TRBJ2-2, with 11 bases identical to TRBD2. This CDR3 spans 16 amino acids. Trimming removed 3 bases from V and 8 bases from J; junction bases left unmatched: 9. Germline loops: CDR1 SGHRS, CDR2 YFSETQ.

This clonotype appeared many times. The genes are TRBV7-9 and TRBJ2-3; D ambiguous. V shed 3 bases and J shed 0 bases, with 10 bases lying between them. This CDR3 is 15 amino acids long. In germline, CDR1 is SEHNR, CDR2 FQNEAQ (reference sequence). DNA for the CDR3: TGTGCCAGCAGCTTTTCTGGGGATAGCACAGATACGCAGTATTTT. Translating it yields CASSFSGDSTDTQYF. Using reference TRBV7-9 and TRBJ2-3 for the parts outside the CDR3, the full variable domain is DTGVSQNPRHKITKRGQNVTFRCDPISEHNRLYWYRQTLGQGPEFLTYFQNEAQLEKSRLLSDRFSAERPKGSFSTLEIQRTEQGDSAMYLCASSFSGDSTDTQYFGPGTRLTVL.

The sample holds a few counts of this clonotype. The CDR3 coding sequence is TGTGCCAGCAGCATACAGGGTGGCAATCAGCCCCAGCATTTT. Translation: CASSIQGGNQPQHF. The genes are TRBV7-2 and TRBJ1-5; D is perhaps TRBD1 (6 bases). The V end lost 5 bases, the J end lost 2 bases, and 10 bases lay between the germline ends. The CDR3 is 14 amino acids. The germline V gene has CDR1 SGHTA and CDR2 FQGNSA. Drawing the rest from reference TRBV7-2 and TRBJ1-5, the complete variable domain is GAGVSQSPSNKVTEKGKDVELRCDPISGHTALYWYRQSLGQGLEFLIYFQGNSAPDKSGLPSDRFSAERTGGSVSTLTIQRTQQEDSAVYLCASSIQGGNQPQHFGDGTRLSIL.

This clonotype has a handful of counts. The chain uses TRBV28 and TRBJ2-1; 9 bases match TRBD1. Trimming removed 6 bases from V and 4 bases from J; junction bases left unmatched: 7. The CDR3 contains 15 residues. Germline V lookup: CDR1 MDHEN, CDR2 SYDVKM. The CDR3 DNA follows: TGTGCCAGCAGCTGGGGACAGGGACCTTACAATGAGCAGTTCTTC. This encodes CASSWGQGPYNEQFF.

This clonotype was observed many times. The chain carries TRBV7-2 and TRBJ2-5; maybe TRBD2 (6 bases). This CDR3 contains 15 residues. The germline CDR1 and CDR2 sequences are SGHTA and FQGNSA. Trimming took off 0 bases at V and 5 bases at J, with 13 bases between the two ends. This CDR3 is CASSLAWAGMETQYF. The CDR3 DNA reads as TGTGCCAGCAGCTTAGCGTGGGCGGGGATGGAGACCCAGTACTTC. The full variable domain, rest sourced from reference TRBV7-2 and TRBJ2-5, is GAGVSQSPSNKVTEKGKDVELRCDPISGHTALYWYRQSLGQGLEFLIYFQGNSAPDKSGLPSDRFSAERTGGSVSTLTIQRTQQEDSAVYLCASSLAWAGMETQYFGPGTRLLVL.

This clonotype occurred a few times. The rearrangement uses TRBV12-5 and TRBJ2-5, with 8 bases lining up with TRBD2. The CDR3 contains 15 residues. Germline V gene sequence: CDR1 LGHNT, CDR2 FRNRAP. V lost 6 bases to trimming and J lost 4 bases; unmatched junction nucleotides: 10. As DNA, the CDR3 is TGTGCTAGTGGACCTCTGACGGGGGGGCCAGAGACCCAGTACTTC. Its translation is CASGPLTGGPETQYF.

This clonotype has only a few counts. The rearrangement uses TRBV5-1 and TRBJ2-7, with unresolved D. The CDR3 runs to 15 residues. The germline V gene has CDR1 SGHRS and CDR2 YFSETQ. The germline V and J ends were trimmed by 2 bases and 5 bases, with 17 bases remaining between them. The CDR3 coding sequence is TGCGCCAGCAGCTTAGGACCCCCGCTTTCTCACGAGCAGTACTTC. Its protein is CASSLGPPLSHEQYF.

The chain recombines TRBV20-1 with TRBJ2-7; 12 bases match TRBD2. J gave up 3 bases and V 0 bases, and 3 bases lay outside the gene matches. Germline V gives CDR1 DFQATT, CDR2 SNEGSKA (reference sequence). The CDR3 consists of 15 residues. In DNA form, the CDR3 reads TGCAGTGCTAGAGATCGGACTAGCGGGATCTACGAGCAGTACTTC. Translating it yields CSARDRTSGIYEQYF.

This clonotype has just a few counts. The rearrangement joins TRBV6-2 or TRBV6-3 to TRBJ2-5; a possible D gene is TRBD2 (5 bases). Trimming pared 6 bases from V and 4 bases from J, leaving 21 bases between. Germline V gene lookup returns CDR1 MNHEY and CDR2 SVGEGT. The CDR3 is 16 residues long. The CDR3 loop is CASSREAERVAETQYF. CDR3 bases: TGTGCCAGCAGCCGTGAAGCGGAAAGGGTGGCAGAGACCCAGTACTTC.

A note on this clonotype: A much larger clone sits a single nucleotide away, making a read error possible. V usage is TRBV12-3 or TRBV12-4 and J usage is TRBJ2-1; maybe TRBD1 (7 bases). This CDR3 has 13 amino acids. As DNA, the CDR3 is TGTGCCAGCACCAGGGGGAGGCCCAATGCGCAGTTCTTC. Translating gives CASTRGRPNAQFF.

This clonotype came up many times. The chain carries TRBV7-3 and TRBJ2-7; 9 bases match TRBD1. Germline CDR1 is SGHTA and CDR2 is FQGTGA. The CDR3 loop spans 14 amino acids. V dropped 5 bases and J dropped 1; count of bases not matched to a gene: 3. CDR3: CASSQGQGSYEQYF. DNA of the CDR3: TGTGCCAGCAGCCAGGGACAGGGTTCCTACGAGCAGTACTTC.

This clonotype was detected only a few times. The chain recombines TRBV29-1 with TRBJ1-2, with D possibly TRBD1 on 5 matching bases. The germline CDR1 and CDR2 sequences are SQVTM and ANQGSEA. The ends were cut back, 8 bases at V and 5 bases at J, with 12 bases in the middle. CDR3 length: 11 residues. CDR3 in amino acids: CSLRGRYGYTF. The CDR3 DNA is TGCAGCCTGAGGGGCCGATATGGCTACACCTTC.